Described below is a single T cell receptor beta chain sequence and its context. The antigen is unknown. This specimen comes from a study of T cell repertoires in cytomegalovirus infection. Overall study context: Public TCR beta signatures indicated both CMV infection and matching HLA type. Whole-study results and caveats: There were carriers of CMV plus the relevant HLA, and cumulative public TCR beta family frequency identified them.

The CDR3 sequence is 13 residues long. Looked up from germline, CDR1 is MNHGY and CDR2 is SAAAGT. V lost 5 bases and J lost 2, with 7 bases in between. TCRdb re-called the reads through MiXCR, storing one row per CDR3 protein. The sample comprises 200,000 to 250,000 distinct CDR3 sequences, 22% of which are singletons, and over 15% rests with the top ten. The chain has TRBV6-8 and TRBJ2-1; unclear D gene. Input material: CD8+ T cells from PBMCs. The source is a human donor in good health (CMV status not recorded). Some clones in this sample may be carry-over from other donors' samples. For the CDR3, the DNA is TGTGCCAGCAGTAGCAGCGCCTACAATGAGCAGTTCTTC. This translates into CASSSSAYNEQFF.